The T cell receptor beta chain described here comes from a study of OX40 agonist ivuxolimab in advanced cancers. Turning to the study itself: The study gave patients intravenous ivuxolimab at 0.01 to 10 mg/kg every 2 weeks.

V shed 8 bases and J shed 2 bases, with 15 bases lying between them. The CDR3 is 13 amino acids. Germline-derived CDR1 and CDR2 are GTSNPN and SVGIG (reference sequence). Concerning this clone itself: Antigen unknown.

The repertoire was sequenced with immunoSEQ multiplex PCR; TCRdb's copy has only in-frame clones and lacks some. The sample consists of roughly 92,000 clones, about 83% of them appearing once. Study conclusions and caveats: Nonresponders, in some cases, also had low normalized T-cell clonal expansion.

The sequences come from CD4+ or CD8+ T cells sorted from blood, collected in a trial of the OX40 agonist ivuxolimab. The chain has TRBV30 and TRBJ1-2; the D gene is possibly TRBD1 (6 bases). The TCR originated in an adult with an advanced solid tumor such as melanoma, head and neck, liver or kidney cancer. The CDR3 DNA sequence: TGTGCCCAAGTCCGACAGGACAACTATGGCTACACCTTC. Amino acids: CAQVRQDNYGYTF.